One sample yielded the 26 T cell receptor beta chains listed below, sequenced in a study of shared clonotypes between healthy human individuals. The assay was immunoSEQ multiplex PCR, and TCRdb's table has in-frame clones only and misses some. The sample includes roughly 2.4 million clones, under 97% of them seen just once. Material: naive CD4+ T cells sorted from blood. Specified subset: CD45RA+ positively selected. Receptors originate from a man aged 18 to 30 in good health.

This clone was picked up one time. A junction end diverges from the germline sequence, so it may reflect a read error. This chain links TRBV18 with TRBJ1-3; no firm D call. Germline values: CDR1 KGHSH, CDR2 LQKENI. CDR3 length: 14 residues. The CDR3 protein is CASSPPPTGNTIYF. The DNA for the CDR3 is TGTGCCAGCTCACCACCCCCAACTGGGAACACCATATATTTT.

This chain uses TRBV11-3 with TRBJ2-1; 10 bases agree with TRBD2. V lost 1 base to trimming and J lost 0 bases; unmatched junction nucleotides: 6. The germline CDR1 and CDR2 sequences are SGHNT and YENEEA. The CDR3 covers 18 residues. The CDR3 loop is CASSLGSGRLSSYNEQFF. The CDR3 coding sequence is TGTGCCAGCAGCTTAGGTAGCGGGAGGTTGAGCTCCTACAATGAGCAGTTCTTC.

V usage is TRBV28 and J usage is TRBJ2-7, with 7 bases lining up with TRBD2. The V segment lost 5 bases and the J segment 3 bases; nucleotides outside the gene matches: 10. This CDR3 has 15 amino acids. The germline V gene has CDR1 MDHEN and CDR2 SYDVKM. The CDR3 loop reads CASSKYGGGVYEQYF. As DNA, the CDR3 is TGTGCCAGCAGTAAATATGGGGGAGGGGTCTACGAGCAGTACTTC.

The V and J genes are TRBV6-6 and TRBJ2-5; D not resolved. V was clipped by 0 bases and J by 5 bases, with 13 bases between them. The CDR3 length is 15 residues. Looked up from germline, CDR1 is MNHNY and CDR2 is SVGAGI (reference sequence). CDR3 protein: CASSYSSKQMETQYF. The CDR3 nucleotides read TGTGCCAGCAGTTACTCTTCGAAGCAAATGGAGACCCAGTACTTC.

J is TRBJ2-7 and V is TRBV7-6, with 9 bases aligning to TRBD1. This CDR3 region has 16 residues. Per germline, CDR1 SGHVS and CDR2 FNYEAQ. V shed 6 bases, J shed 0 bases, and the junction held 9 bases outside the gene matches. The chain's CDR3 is CASRVSRDRDSYEQYF. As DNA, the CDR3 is TGTGCCAGCAGGGTTTCCCGGGACAGGGACTCCTACGAGCAGTACTTC.

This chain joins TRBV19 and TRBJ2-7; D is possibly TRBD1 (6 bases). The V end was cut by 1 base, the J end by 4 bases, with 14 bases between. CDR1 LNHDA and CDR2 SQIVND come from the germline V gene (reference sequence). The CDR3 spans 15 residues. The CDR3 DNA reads TGTGCCAGTAGTATAGCTCCAGGGGATATTTACGAGCAGTACTTC. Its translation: CASSIAPGDIYEQYF.

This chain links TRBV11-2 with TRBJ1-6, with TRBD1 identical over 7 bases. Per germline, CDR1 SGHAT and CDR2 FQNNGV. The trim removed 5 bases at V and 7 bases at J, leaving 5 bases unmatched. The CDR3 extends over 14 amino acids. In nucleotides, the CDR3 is TGTGCCAGCAGCATCGGACAGGAAAATTCACCCCTCCACTTT. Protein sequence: CASSIGQENSPLHF. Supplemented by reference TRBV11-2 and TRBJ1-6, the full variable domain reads EAGVAQSPRYKIIEKRQSVAFWCNPISGHATLYWYQQILGQGPKLLIQFQNNGVVDDSQLPKDRFSAERLKGVDSTLKIQPAKLEDSAVYLCASSIGQENSPLHFGNGTRLTVT.

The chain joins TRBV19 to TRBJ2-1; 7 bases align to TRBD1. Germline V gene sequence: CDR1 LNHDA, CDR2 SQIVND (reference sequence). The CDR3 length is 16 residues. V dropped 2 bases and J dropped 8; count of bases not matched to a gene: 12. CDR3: CASSIRGRKNGDEQFF. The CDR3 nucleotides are TGTGCCAGTAGTATAAGGGGGCGGAAGAACGGGGATGAGCAGTTCTTC.

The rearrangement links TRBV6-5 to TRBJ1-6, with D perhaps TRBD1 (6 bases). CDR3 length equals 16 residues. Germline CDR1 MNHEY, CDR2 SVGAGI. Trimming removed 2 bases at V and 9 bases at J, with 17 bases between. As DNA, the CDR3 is TGTGCCAGCAGTTACACAAGAACAGGGACTAGTTCACCCCTCCACTTT. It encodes CASSYTRTGTSSPLHF.

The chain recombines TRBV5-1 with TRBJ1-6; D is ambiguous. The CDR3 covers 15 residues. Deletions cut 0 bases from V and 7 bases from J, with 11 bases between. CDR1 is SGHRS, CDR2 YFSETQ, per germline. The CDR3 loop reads CASSLDGMGNSPLHF. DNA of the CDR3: TGCGCCAGCAGCTTGGATGGGATGGGAAATTCACCCCTCCACTTT.

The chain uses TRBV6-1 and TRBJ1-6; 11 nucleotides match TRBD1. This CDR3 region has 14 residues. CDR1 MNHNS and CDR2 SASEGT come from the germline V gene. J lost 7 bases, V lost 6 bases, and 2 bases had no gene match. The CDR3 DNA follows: TGTGCCAGCAGGGGGACAGGGGGGAATTCACCCCTCCACTTT. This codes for CASRGTGGNSPLHF.

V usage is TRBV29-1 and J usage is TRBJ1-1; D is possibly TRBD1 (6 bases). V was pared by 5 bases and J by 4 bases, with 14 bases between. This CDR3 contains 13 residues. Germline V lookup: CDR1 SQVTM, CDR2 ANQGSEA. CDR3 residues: CSVRTGASTEAFF. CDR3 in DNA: TGCAGCGTTAGAACGGGGGCGTCCACTGAAGCTTTCTTT. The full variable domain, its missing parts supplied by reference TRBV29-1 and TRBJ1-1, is SAVISQKPSRDICQRGTSLTIQCQVDSQVTMMFWYRQQPGQSLTLIATANQGSEATYESGFVIDKFPISRPNLTFSTLTVSNMSPEDSSIYLCSVRTGASTEAFFGQGTRLTVV.

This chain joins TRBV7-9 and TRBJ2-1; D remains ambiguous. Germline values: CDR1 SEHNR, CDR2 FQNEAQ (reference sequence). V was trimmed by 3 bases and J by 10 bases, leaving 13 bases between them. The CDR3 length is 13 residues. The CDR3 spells CASSFSTTREQFF. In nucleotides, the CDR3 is TGTGCCAGCAGCTTCTCCACTACACGCGAGCAGTTCTTC.

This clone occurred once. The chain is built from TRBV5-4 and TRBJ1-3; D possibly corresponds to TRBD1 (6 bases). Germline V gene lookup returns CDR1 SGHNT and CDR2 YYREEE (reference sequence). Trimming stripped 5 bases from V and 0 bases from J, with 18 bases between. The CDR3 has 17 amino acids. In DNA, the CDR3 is TGTGCCAGCAGTCCAGACGGACAGCAGAGCTCTGGAAACACCATATATTTT. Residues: CASSPDGQQSSGNTIYF.

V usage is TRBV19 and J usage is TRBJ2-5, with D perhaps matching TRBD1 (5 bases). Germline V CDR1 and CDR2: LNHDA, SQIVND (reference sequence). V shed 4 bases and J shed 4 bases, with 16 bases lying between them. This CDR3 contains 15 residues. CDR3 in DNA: TGTGCCAGTAGTAGAACAGGCGTTACCCGAGAGACCCAGTACTTC. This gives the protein CASSRTGVTRETQYF.

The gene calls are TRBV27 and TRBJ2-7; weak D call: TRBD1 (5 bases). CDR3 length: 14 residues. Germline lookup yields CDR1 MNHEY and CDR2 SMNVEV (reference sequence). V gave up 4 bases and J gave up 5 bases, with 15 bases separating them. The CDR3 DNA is TGTGCCAGCAGTTCGAATAACAGGATCCACGAGCAGTACTTC. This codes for CASSSNNRIHEQYF.

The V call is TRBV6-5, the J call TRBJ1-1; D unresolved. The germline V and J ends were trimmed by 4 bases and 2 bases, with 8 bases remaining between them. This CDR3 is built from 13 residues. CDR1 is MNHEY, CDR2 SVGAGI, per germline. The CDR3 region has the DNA TGTGCCAGCAGTTCCACGTCCAACACTGAAGCTTTCTTT. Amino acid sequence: CASSSTSNTEAFF.

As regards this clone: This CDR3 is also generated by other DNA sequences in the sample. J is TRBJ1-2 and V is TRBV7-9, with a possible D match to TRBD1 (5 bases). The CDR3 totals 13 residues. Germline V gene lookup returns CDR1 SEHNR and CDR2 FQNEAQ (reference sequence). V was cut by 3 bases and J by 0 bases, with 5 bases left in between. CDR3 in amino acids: CASSLDTNYGYTF. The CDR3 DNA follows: TGTGCCAGCAGCTTGGACACTAACTATGGCTACACCTTC.

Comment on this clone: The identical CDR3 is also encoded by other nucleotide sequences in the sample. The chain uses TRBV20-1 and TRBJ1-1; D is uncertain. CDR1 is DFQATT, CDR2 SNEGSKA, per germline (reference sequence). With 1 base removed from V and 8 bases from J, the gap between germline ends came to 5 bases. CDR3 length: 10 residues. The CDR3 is CSARVSEAFF. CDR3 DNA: TGCAGTGCTAGAGTTTCCGAAGCTTTCTTT.

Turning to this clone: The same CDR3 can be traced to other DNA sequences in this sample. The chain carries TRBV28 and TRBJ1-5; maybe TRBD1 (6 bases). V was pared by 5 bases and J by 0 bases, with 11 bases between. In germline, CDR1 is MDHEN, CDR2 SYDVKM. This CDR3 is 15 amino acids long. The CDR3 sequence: CASSRTGNSNQPQHF. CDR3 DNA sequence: TGTGCCAGCAGTCGAACAGGGAATAGCAATCAGCCCCAGCATTTT.

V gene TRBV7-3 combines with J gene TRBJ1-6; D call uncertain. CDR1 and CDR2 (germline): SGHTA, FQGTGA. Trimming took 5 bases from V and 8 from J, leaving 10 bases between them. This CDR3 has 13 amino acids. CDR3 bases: TGTGCCAGCAGCGACCGGTTCGATTCACCCCTCCACTTT. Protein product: CASSDRFDSPLHF.

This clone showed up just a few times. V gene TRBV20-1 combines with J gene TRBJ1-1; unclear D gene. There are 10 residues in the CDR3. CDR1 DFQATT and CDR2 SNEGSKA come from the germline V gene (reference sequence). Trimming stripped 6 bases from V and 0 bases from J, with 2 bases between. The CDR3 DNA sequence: TGCAGTGCAGTGAACACTGAAGCTTTCTTT. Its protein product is CSAVNTEAFF.

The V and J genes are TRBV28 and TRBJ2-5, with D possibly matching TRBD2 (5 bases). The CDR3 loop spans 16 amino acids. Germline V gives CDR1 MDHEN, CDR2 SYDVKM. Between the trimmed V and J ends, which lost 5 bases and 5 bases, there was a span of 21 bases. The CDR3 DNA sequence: TGTGCCAGCAGTACTAGGACTGGGAGTTTATGGGAGACCCAGTACTTC. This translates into CASSTRTGSLWETQYF.

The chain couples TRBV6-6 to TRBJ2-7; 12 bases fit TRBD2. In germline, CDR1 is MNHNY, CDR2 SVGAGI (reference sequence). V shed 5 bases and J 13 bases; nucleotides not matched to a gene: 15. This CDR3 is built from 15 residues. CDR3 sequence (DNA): TGTGCCAGCAGTCCGAGACTAGCGGGAGATCCCGGTTTCTACTTC. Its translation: CASSPRLAGDPGFYF.

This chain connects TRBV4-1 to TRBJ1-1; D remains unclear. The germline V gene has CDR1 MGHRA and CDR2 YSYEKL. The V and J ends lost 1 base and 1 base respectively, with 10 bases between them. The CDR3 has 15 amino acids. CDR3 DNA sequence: TGCGCCAGCAGCCAAGGAAGGGCCAAGAACACTGAAGCTTTCTTT. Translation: CASSQGRAKNTEAFF.

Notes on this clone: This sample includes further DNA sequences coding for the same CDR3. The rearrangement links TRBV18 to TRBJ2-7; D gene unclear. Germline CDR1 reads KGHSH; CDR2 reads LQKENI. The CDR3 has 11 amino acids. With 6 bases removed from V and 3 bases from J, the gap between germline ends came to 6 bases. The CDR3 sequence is CASSPNYEQYF. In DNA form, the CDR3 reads TGTGCCAGCTCCCCGAACTACGAGCAGTACTTC.